The next 22 T cell receptor beta chains were all read from a single sample in a study of immune heterogeneity within non-small cell lung tumors listed by TCRdb under 2018. The TCR template was genomic DNA extracted from bulk tumor tissue, and roughly 590 ng of gDNA was amplified for each sample. During surgery, several biopsies were collected from each primary tumor and placed as far from one another as possible within the tumor mass. Patients in the study cohort, which was described as untreated, were newly diagnosed NSCLC cases going through curative surgery. The data were produced on a HiSeq X Ten. The TCR beta CDR3 region was amplified with a multiplex PCR system, in which a first round of roughly 10 cycles was run using 32 V-gene forward and 13 J-gene reverse primers. TCRdb trimmed the raw reads at Q25, called clones with MiXCR and kept productive beta chains. Rows are unified per CDR3 protein, each entry keeping the most common DNA and genes. Counted in this sample were 13,000 or so distinct CDR3 sequences; around a quarter of them appeared once. 13% of the sample belongs to the ten largest clones.

The sequenced sample was lung tumor tissue. The receptors originated from a man aged 50 to 60 with non-small cell lung cancer.

Many counts were recorded for this clonotype. The genes are TRBV11-2 and TRBJ2-3, with 7 bases fitting TRBD1. Per the germline V gene, CDR1 is SGHAT and CDR2 is FQNNGV. V dropped 2 bases and J dropped 6; count of bases not matched to a gene: 5. The CDR3 extends over 14 amino acids. The CDR3 region is CASSLLGGADTQYF. The DNA for the CDR3 is TGTGCCAGCAGCTTATTAGGGGGCGCGGATACGCAGTATTTT.

This clonotype is medium-sized within its sample. The chain employs TRBV2 and TRBJ2-3; perhaps TRBD2 as D (6 bases). Trimming pared 5 bases from V and 0 bases from J, leaving 9 bases between. This CDR3 is built from 14 residues. Germline lookup yields CDR1 SNHLY and CDR2 FYNNEI. The CDR3 nucleotides are TGTGCCAGCAGTTCAACTAGCAGCACAGATACGCAGTATTTT. Its translation: CASSSTSSTDTQYF.

This clonotype was seen ten or more times. The chain has TRBV5-1 and TRBJ2-3, with 10 bases lining up with TRBD2. Germline V gene sequence: CDR1 SGHRS, CDR2 YFSETQ. The CDR3 runs 14 residues. Germline trimming cut 9 bases from V and 2 bases from J; bases unmatched to any gene: 6. The CDR3 sequence: CATRTSGFTDTQYF. The CDR3, as DNA: TGCGCCACCAGGACTAGCGGCTTCACAGATACGCAGTATTTT.

The table lists this clonotype with many counts. This sequence joins TRBV19 and TRBJ1-1; possibly TRBD1 for D (5 bases). This CDR3 has 14 amino acids. Trimming took 5 bases from V and 4 from J, leaving 14 bases between them. From germline, CDR1 is LNHDA and CDR2 SQIVND (reference sequence). CDR3 bases: TGTGCCAGTAGTCGCACGACAGCCGCCACTGAAGCTTTCTTT. This codes for CASSRTTAATEAFF. The full variable domain, rest sourced from reference TRBV19 and TRBJ1-1, is DGGITQSPKYLFRKEGQNVTLSCEQNLNHDAMYWYRQDPGQGLRLIYYSQIVNDFQKGDIAEGYSVSREKKESFPLTVTSAQKNPTAFYLCASSRTTAATEAFFGQGTRLTVV.

As regards this clonotype: Being one base from a much bigger clone, this may be a read error. V usage is TRBV19 and J usage is TRBJ2-2; unclear D gene. This CDR3 has 15 residues. Trimming took off 3 bases at V and 5 bases at J, with 13 bases between the two ends. In germline, CDR1 is LNHDA, CDR2 SQIVND (reference sequence). DNA for the CDR3: TGTGCCAGTAGTATCAGCGTCGTGGAAACCGGGGAGCTGTTTTTT. Amino acids: CASSISVVETGELFF.

This clonotype was seen many times. The rearrangement links TRBV10-3 to TRBJ1-2; D gene uncertain. Germline-derived CDR1 and CDR2 are ENHRY and SYGVKD. Trimming pared 4 bases from V and 1 base from J, leaving 4 bases between. The CDR3 length is 12 residues. CDR3 protein: CAISGSNYGYTF. DNA of the CDR3: TGTGCCATCAGTGGTAGTAACTATGGCTACACCTTC.

This clonotype was picked up many times. The chain uses TRBV28 and TRBJ1-5; TRBD1 is a possible D gene (6 bases). V lost 2 bases and J 0 bases, leaving 8 bases between the germline ends. Per the germline V gene, CDR1 is MDHEN and CDR2 is SYDVKM. This CDR3 has 15 amino acids. CDR3 sequence reads: CASSLRGPSNQPQHF. The CDR3 region has the DNA TGTGCCAGCAGTTTACGGGGGCCTAGCAATCAGCCCCAGCATTTT.

This clonotype has a count of ten or more. The V and J genes are TRBV30 and TRBJ2-7, with D perhaps matching TRBD2 (6 bases). This CDR3 is 13 amino acids long. Trimming took off 4 bases at V and 2 bases at J, with 12 bases between the two ends. Per germline, CDR1 GTSNPN and CDR2 SVGIG (reference sequence). The CDR3, as DNA: TGTGCCTGGAATCGGGGGACTCCCTACGAGCAGTACTTC. This gives the protein CAWNRGTPYEQYF. Variable domain in full (rest from reference TRBV30 and TRBJ2-7): SQTIHQWPATLVQPVGSPLSLECTVEGTSNPNLYWYRQAAGRGLQLLFYSVGIGQISSEVPQNLSASRPQDRQFILSSKKLLLSDSGFYLCAWNRGTPYEQYFGPGTRLTVT.

By its share, this clonotype is medium-sized. The chain couples TRBV12-3 or TRBV12-4 to TRBJ1-2; D remains unclear. This CDR3 spans 13 amino acids. Trimming pared 5 bases from V and 0 bases from J, leaving 7 bases between. The CDR3 region is CASSPTTNYGYTF. The CDR3 DNA reads as TGTGCCAGCAGTCCCACTACTAACTATGGCTACACCTTC.

The sample holds many counts of this clonotype. The chain uses TRBV6-5 and TRBJ1-1; possibly TRBD1 for D (5 bases). CDR1 MNHEY and CDR2 SVGAGI come from the germline V gene. Trimming left V 0 bases short and J 1 base short, with 9 bases between. The CDR3 has 15 amino acids. CDR3 DNA: TGTGCCAGCAGTTACTCGGGACCAACGAACACTGAAGCTTTCTTT. This gives the protein CASSYSGPTNTEAFF.

In this sample, this clonotype is medium-sized (0.01 to 0.1%). This chain joins TRBV12-3 or TRBV12-4 and TRBJ2-7; D possibly corresponds to TRBD1 (7 bases). The V gene lost 3 bases and the J gene lost 3 bases, with 9 bases spanning the gap. The CDR3 is 13 amino acids. The CDR3 coding sequence is TGTGCCAGCAGTTTTCAGGGGGGCTACGAGCAGTACTTC. Translated: CASSFQGGYEQYF.

This clonotype was detected ten times or more. The rearrangement joins TRBV7-3 to TRBJ2-2, with D possibly being TRBD1 (6 bases). Germline-derived CDR1 and CDR2 are SGHTA and FQGTGA. V was clipped by 5 bases and J by 4 bases, with 17 bases between them. The CDR3 contains 16 residues. The CDR3 reads CASSALTGSGTGELFF. The CDR3 bases are TGTGCCAGCAGCGCCTTAACAGGGTCGGGCACCGGGGAGCTGTTTTTT.

In its sample, this clonotype was seen a few times. CDR3 sequence (DNA): TGTGCCAGCACCCCCTTCGAGCGGAGTTTTCTATTCAATGAGCAGTTCTTC. It is translated as CASTPFERSFLFNEQFF. This chain joins TRBV6-5 and TRBJ2-1; D perhaps matches TRBD2 (5 bases). With 7 bases removed from V and 6 bases from J, the gap between germline ends came to 25 bases. Germline lookup yields CDR1 MNHEY and CDR2 SVGAGI. CDR3 length equals 17 residues.

As concerns this clonotype: A much larger clone lies a single base off, so this may be a read error. The chain is built from TRBV5-1 and TRBJ2-1; 8 bases align to TRBD1. The CDR3 runs 16 residues. Germline V gene sequence: CDR1 SGHRS, CDR2 YFSETQ. The CDR3 sequence is CASSLDRTGPYNVQFF. The DNA for the CDR3 is TGCGCCAGCAGCTTGGATAGGACAGGGCCCTACAATGTGCAGTTCTTC.

In its sample, this clonotype is large (0.1 to 1%). The V gene is TRBV27, the J gene TRBJ2-7, with TRBD1 matching 7 bases. CDR1 MNHEY and CDR2 SMNVEV come from the germline V gene (reference sequence). V trimming: 8 bases; J trimming: 0 bases; junction bases outside the gene matches: 7. CDR3 length: 14 residues. This chain's CDR3 is CASGLGQSSYEQYF. The DNA of the CDR3 is TGTGCCAGCGGATTGGGACAGAGCTCCTACGAGCAGTACTTC.

Within the sample, this clonotype is medium-sized. The chain has TRBV19 and TRBJ1-1, with a weak D call TRBD1 (5 bases). This CDR3 is 14 amino acids long. V lost 7 bases and J lost 1, with 13 bases in between. Germline-derived CDR1 and CDR2 are LNHDA and SQIVND (reference sequence). The DNA for the CDR3 is TGTGCCAGTAAAACCGGGACGAGGAACACTGAAGCTTTCTTT. Translated, it gives CASKTGTRNTEAFF.

This clonotype has a count of ten or more. The genes are TRBV4-2 and TRBJ2-7; 8 nucleotides match TRBD2. The J segment lost 0 bases and the V segment lost 0 bases, leaving 7 bases of the junction unmatched. The CDR3 extends over 17 amino acids. Germline CDR1 is LGHNA and CDR2 is YNFKEQ. The CDR3 is CASSQDRRGTSSYEQYF. CDR3 bases: TGTGCCAGCAGCCAAGATCGGCGGGGGACTAGCTCCTACGAGCAGTACTTC.

In this sample, this clonotype is medium-sized (0.01 to 0.1%). The rearrangement joins TRBV6-1 to TRBJ2-7; 8 bases line up with TRBD1. V lost 0 bases to trimming and J lost 3 bases; unmatched junction nucleotides: 7. The CDR3 totals 16 residues. Per germline, CDR1 MNHNS and CDR2 SASEGT. The CDR3 sequence: CASSEALGRGHYEQYF. The CDR3 region has the DNA TGTGCCAGCAGTGAAGCGCTGGGCAGGGGGCACTACGAGCAGTACTTC.

This clonotype occurred many times. The CDR3 loop is CASVAARPNTEAFF. Here the CDR3 DNA reads TGTGCCAGCGTAGCGGCCAGACCAAACACTGAAGCTTTCTTT. The chain uses TRBV27 and TRBJ1-1; D unclear. The germline V gene encodes CDR1 MNHEY and CDR2 SMNVEV (reference sequence). Trimming left V 8 bases short and J 2 bases short, with 15 bases between. The CDR3 length is 14 residues.

This clonotype was counted only a few times. This sequence joins TRBV7-2 and TRBJ2-3, with unresolved D. The V gene's germline CDR1 is SGHTA and CDR2 FQGNSA. The CDR3 runs to 14 residues. Trimming stripped 2 bases from V and 2 bases from J, with 8 bases between. This chain's CDR3 is CASSLRVSTDTQYF. CDR3 sequence (DNA): TGTGCCAGCAGCTTAAGGGTCTCCACAGATACGCAGTATTTT.

At least ten counts were recorded for this clonotype. The rearrangement uses TRBV6-1 and TRBJ1-3, with TRBD1 matching 8 bases. The CDR3 is 15 residues long. Losses at the gene ends were 4 bases for V and 4 bases for J; bases not matched to a gene: 6. Germline CDR1 reads MNHNS; CDR2 reads SASEGT. CDR3 sequence reads: CASSAGQGRGNTIYF. In nucleotides, the CDR3 is TGTGCCAGCAGTGCTGGACAGGGTAGGGGAAACACCATATATTTT.

Turning to this clonotype: A much larger clone lies a single base off, so this may be a read error. V is TRBV6-5 and J is TRBJ2-2, with 7 bases identical to TRBD1. The V gene end was trimmed by 2 bases and the J gene end by 4 bases; junction bases not matched to a gene: 4. The CDR3 runs 15 residues. CDR1 is MNHEY and CDR2 is SVGAGI in the germline V gene. CDR3 region: CASSYGTVLTGELFF. CDR3 DNA: TGTGCCAGCAGTTACGGGACAGTTCTCACCGGGGAGCTGTTTTTT.